This T cell receptor (beta chain) was recovered during a study of T cell responses to AZD1222 COVID-19 vaccine. Remarks on this clone: As yet, its antigen is unknown.

The assay was immunoSEQ multiplex PCR, and TCRdb's table has in-frame clones only and misses some. This sample has 70,000 to 95,000 clones, with roughly 86% found just once. Points from the study as a whole: Every sample of the repertoires postdated the peak T cell response. White British people made up most donors, females outnumbered males, and clonal diversity was possibly underestimated. The CD4 TCRs associated with vaccination extended across spike and predominated at 160-218 and 743-854. Nearly half of spike-specific TCRs reportedly go after variant regions that carry no mutations.

The CDR3 length is 13 residues. Trimming pared 7 bases from V and 6 bases from J, leaving 15 bases between. The germline V gene encodes CDR1 SNHLY and CDR2 FYNNEI. The chain is built from TRBV2 and TRBJ1-2; unclear D gene. This material consisted of peripheral blood, taken on day 0 of MenACWY control vaccination. The TCR originated in an adult in good health. In nucleotides, the CDR3 is TGTGCCAGCAAGTCCCTCATGGAGGATGGCTACACCTTC. This encodes CASKSLMEDGYTF. The complete variable domain, with remaining parts taken from reference TRBV2 and TRBJ1-2, reads EPEVTQTPSHQVTQMGQEVILRCVPISNHLYFYWYRQILGQKVEFLVSFYNNEISEKSEIFDDQFSVERPDGSNFTLKIRSTKLEDSAMYFCASKSLMEDGYTFGSGTRLTVV.